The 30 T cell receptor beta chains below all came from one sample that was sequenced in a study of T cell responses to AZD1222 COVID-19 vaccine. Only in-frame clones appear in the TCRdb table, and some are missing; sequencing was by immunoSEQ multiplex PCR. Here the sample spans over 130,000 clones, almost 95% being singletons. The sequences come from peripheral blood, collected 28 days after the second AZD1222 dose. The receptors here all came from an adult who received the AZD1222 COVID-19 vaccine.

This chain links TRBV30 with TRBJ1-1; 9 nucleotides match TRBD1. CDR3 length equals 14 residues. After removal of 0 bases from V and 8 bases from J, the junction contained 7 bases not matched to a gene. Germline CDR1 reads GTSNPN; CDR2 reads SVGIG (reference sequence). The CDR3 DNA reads TGTGCCTGGAGTGTAGGGACAGGGAGTGGAGAAGCTTTCTTT. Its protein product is CAWSVGTGSGEAFF.

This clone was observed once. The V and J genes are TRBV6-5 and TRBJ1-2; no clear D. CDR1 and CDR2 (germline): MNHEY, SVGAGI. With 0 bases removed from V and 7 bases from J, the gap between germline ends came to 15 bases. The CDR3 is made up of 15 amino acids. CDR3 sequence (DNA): TGTGCCAGCAGTTACTCGGGAGGGCTGAGCGGTGGCTACACCTTC. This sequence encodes CASSYSGGLSGGYTF.

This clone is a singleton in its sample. The CDR3, as DNA: TGTGCCAGTAGTATCTTAGTAGTCAATGAGCAGTTCTTC. As protein: CASSILVVNEQFF. The V gene is TRBV19, the J gene TRBJ2-1, with unresolved D. V lost 3 bases and J lost 6, with 9 bases in between. The length of the CDR3 is 13 residues. Germline CDR1 and CDR2: LNHDA and SQIVND (reference sequence). The full variable domain, rest sourced from reference TRBV19 and TRBJ2-1, is DGGITQSPKYLFRKEGQNVTLSCEQNLNHDAMYWYRQDPGQGLRLIYYSQIVNDFQKGDIAEGYSVSREKKESFPLTVTSAQKNPTAFYLCASSILVVNEQFFGPGTRLTVL.

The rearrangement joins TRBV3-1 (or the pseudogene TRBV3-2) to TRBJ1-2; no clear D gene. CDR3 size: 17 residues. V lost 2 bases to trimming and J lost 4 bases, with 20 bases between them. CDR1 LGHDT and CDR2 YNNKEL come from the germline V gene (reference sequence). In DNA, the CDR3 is TGTGCCAGCAGCCAAAGGGTGATACCGTTTTCAGGCTATGGCTACACCTTC. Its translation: CASSQRVIPFSGYGYTF.

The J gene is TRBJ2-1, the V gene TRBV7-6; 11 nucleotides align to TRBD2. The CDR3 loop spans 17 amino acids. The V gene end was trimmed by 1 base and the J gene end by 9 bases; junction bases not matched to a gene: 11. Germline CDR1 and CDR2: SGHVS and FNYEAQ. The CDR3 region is CASSLGSGGALYGEQFF. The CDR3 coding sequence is TGTGCCAGCAGCTTAGGTAGCGGGGGGGCTTTATATGGTGAGCAGTTCTTC.

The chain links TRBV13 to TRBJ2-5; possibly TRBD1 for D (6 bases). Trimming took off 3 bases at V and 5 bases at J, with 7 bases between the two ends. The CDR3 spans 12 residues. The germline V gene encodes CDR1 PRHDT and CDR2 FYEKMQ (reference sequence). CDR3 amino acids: CASSFDRETQYF. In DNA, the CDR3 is TGTGCCAGCAGCTTCGACAGGGAGACCCAGTACTTC.

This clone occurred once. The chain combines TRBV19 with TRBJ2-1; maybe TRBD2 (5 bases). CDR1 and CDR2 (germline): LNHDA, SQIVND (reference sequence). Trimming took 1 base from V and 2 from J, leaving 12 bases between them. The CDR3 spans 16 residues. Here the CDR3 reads CASSIAGETTYNEQFF. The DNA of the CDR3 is TGTGCCAGTAGTATAGCCGGGGAGACCACCTACAATGAGCAGTTCTTC. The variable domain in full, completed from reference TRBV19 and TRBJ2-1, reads DGGITQSPKYLFRKEGQNVTLSCEQNLNHDAMYWYRQDPGQGLRLIYYSQIVNDFQKGDIAEGYSVSREKKESFPLTVTSAQKNPTAFYLCASSIAGETTYNEQFFGPGTRLTVL.

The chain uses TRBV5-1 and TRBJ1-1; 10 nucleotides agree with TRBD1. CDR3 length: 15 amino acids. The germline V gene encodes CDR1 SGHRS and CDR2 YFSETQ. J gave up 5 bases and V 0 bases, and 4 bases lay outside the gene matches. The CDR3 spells CASSLAGTGVTEAFF. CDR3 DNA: TGCGCCAGCAGCTTGGCTGGGACAGGGGTTACTGAAGCTTTCTTT.

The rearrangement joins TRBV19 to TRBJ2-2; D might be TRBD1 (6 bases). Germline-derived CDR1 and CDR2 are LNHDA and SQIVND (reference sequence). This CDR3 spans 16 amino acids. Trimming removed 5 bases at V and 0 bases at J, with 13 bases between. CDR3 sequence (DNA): TGTGCCAGTAGTGCACGGACAGCCGCGAACACCGGGGAGCTGTTTTTT. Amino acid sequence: CASSARTAANTGELFF.

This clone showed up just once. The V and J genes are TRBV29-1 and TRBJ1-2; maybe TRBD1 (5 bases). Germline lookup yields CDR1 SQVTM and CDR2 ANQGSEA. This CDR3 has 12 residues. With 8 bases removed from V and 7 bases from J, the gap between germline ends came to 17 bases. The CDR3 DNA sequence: TGCAGCACCGGGGACTACGGTACTGGCTACACCTTC. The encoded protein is CSTGDYGTGYTF.

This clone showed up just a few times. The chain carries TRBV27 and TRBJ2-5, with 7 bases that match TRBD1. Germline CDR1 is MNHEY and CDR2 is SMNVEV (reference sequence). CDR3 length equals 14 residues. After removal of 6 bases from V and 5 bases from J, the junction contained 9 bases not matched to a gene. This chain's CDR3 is CASSPSDRLETQYF. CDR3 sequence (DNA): TGTGCCAGCAGCCCATCGGACAGGTTGGAGACCCAGTACTTC.

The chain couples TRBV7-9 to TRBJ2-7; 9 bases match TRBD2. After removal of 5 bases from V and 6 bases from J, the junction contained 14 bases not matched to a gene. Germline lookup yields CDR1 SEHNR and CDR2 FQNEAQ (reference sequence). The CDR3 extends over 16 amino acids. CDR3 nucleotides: TGTGCCAGCAGCAAAATACGACTAGCGGAACCGGGCGAGCAGTACTTC. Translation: CASSKIRLAEPGEQYF.

The CDR3 here is CASSLQGLGEQYV. The DNA of the CDR3 is TGTGCCAGCAGCTTGCAAGGGCTGGGAGAGCAGTACGTC. The rearrangement links TRBV7-8 to TRBJ2-7, with D unresolved. Germline values: CDR1 SGHVS, CDR2 FQNEAQ. This CDR3 comprises 13 residues. The V end was cut by 3 bases, the J end by 7 bases, with 13 bases between.

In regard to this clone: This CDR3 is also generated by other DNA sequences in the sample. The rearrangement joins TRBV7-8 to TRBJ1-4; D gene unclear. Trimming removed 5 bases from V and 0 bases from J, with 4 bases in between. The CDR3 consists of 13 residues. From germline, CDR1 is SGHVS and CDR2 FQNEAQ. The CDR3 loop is CASSRATNEKLFF. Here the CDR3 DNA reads TGTGCCAGCAGCCGCGCAACTAATGAAAAACTGTTTTTT.

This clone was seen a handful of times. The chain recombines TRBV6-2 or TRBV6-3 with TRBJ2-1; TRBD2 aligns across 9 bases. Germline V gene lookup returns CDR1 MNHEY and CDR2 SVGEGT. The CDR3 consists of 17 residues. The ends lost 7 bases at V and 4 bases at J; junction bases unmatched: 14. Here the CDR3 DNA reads TGTGCCAGCACCCCTAGAAGCGGGAGGCTACAATACAATGAGCAGTTCTTC. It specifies CASTPRSGRLQYNEQFF.

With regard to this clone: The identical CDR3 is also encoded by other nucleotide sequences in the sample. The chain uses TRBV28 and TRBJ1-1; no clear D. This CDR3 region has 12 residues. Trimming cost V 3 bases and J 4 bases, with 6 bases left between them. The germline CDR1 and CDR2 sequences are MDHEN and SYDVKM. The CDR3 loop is CASSLVGTEAFF. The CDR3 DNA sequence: TGTGCCAGCAGTTTGGTTGGCACTGAAGCTTTCTTT.

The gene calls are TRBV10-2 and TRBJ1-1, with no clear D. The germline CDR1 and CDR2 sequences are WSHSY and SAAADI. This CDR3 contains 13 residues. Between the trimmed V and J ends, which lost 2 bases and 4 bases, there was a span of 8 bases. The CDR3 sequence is CASSEGRGTEAFF. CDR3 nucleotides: TGCGCCAGCAGTGAGGGACGGGGCACTGAAGCTTTCTTT.

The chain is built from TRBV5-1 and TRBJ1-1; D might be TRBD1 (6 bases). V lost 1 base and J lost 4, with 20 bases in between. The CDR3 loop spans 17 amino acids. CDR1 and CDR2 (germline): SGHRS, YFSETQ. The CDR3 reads CASSLNYRGGASTEAFF. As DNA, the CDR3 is TGCGCCAGCAGCTTGAATTACCGAGGGGGGGCGAGCACTGAAGCTTTCTTT.

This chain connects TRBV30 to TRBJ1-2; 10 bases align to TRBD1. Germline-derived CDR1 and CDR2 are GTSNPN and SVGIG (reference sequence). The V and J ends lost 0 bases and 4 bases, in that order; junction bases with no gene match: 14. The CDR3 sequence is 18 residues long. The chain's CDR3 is CAWSVLLSRDRGSYGYTF. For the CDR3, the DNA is TGTGCCTGGAGTGTACTTTTGTCCCGGGACAGGGGAAGCTATGGCTACACCTTC.

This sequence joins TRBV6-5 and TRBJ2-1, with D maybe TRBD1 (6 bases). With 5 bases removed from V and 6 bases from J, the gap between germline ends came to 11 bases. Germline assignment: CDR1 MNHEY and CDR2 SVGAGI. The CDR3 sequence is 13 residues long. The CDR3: CASSTGQPNEQFF. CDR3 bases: TGTGCCAGCAGTACCGGACAGCCCAATGAGCAGTTCTTC.

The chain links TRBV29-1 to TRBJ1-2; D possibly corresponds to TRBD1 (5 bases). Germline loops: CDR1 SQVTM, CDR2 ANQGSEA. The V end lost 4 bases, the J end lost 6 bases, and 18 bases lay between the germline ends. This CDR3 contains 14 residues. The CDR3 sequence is CSVAGKWGRHGYTF. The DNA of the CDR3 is TGCAGCGTTGCGGGCAAATGGGGGAGGCATGGCTACACCTTC.

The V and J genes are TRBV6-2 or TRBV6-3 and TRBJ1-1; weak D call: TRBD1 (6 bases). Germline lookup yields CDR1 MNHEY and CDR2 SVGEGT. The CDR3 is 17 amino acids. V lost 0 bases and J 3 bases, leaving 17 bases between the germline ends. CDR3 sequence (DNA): TGTGCCAGCAGTTACTCACCTCCGACAGGAGTTTACACTGAAGCTTTCTTT. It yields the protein CASSYSPPTGVYTEAFF.

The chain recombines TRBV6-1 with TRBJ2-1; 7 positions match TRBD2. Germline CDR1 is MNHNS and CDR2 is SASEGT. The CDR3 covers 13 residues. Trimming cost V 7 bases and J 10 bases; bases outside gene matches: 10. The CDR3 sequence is CASIGRESTEQFF. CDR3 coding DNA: TGTGCCAGCATCGGGCGGGAGAGCACGGAGCAGTTCTTC.

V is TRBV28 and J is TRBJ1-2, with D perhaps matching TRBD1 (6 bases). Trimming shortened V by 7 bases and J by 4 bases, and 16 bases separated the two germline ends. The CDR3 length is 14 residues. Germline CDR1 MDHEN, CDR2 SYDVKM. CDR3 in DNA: TGTGCCAGCAAAAACACAGGGAGCGGCTATGGCTACACCTTC. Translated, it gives CASKNTGSGYGYTF.

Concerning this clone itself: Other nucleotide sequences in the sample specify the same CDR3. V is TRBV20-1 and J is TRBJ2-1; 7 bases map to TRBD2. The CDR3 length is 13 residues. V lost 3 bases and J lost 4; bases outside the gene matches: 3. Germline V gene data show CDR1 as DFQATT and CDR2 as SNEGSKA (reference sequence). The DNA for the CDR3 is TGCAGTGCTAGTTCCGGGGGGTACAATGAGCAGTTCTTC. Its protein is CSASSGGYNEQFF.

CDR3 residues: CASRRGRETQYF. The CDR3 nucleotides are TGTGCCAGCAGGAGGGGCCGAGAGACCCAGTACTTC. The gene calls are TRBV28 and TRBJ2-5, with D perhaps given as TRBD1 or TRBD2 (5 bases each). V gave up 6 bases and J gave up 4 bases, with 9 bases separating them. The germline V gene encodes CDR1 MDHEN and CDR2 SYDVKM. This CDR3 region has 12 residues.

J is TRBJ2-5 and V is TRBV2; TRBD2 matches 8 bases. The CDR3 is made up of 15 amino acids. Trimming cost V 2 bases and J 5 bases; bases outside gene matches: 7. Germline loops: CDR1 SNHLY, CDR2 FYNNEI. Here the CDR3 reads CASSETGGPRETQYF. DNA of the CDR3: TGTGCCAGCAGTGAAACGGGAGGGCCTCGGGAGACCCAGTACTTC.

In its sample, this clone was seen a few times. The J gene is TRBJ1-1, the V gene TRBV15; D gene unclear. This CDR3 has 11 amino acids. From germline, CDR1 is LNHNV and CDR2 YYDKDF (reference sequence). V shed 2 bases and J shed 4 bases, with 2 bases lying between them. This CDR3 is CATSRLTEAFF. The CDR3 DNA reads TGTGCCACCAGCAGACTCACTGAAGCTTTCTTT. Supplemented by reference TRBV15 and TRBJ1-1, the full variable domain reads DAMVIQNPRYQVTQFGKPVTLSCSQTLNHNVMYWYQQKSSQAPKLLFHYYDKDFNNEADTPDNFQSRRPNTSFCFLDIRSPGLGDTAMYLCATSRLTEAFFGQGTRLTVV.

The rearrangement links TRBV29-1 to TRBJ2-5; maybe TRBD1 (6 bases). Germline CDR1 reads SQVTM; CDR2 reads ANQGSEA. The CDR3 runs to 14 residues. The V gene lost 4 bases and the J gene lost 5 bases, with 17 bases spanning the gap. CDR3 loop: CSVGRGSRGETQYF. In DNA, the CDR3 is TGCAGCGTTGGGAGAGGGTCGAGGGGGGAGACCCAGTACTTC. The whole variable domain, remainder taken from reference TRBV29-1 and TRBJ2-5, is SAVISQKPSRDICQRGTSLTIQCQVDSQVTMMFWYRQQPGQSLTLIATANQGSEATYESGFVIDKFPISRPNLTFSTLTVSNMSPEDSSIYLCSVGRGSRGETQYFGPGTRLLVL.

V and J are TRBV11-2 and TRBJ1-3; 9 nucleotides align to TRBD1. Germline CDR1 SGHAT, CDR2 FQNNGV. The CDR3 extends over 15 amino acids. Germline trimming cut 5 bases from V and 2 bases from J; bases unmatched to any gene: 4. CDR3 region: CASSPRTGAGNTIYF. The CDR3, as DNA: TGTGCCAGCAGCCCTCGGACAGGGGCTGGAAACACCATATATTTT.